These 28 T cell receptor beta chains share one sample of origin, sequenced in a study of cytomegalovirus exposure and HLA in healthy donors. It was with 60 Vbeta and 13 Jbeta primers that the PCR ran. This table comes from immunoSEQ multiplex PCR, and its TCRdb copy is limited to in-frame clones, with some not included. Of over 150,000 clones in the sample, around 80% were seen once. Sequenced input: PBMCs. The receptor set was obtained from a man between 18 and 35 years old in good health and CMV-seronegative.

The genes are TRBV7-9 and TRBJ2-5; maybe TRBD2 (5 bases). The length of the CDR3 is 18 residues. Trimming stripped 1 base from V and 4 bases from J, with 22 bases between. CDR1 and CDR2 (germline): SEHNR, FQNEAQ (reference sequence). The CDR3 protein is CASSLGQVARAKGETQYF. CDR3 bases: TGTGCCAGCAGCTTAGGTCAGGTGGCGAGGGCGAAGGGAGAGACCCAGTACTTC.

This clone has only a few counts. The rearrangement uses TRBV15 and TRBJ1-1; unclear D gene. V was cut by 5 bases and J by 0 bases, with 16 bases left in between. Looked up from germline, CDR1 is LNHNV and CDR2 is YYDKDF (reference sequence). The CDR3 length is 16 residues. As DNA, the CDR3 is TGTGCCACCAGCCTCATTGAAGGAGAATTGAACACTGAAGCTTTCTTT. Encoded protein: CATSLIEGELNTEAFF.

This chain uses TRBV15 with TRBJ2-7; 7 nucleotides align to TRBD2. The CDR3 runs to 17 residues. V was clipped by 0 bases and J by 1 base; unmatched bases: 9. Germline CDR1 is LNHNV and CDR2 is YYDKDF (reference sequence). The CDR3 sequence is CATSRETMGGESYEQYF. The CDR3 DNA reads as TGTGCCACCAGCAGAGAAACAATGGGGGGGGAGTCCTACGAGCAGTACTTC.

The chain joins TRBV27 to TRBJ1-1, with a weak D call TRBD1 (5 bases). Germline CDR1 and CDR2: MNHEY and SMNVEV (reference sequence). The germline V and J ends were trimmed by 5 bases and 2 bases, with 15 bases remaining between them. The CDR3 totals 15 residues. The chain's CDR3 is CASSPQTAGNTEAFF. CDR3 DNA: TGTGCCAGCAGTCCCCAGACAGCGGGTAACACTGAAGCTTTCTTT.

This chain connects TRBV28 to TRBJ2-5; D might be TRBD1 (5 bases). In germline, CDR1 is MDHEN, CDR2 SYDVKM. This CDR3 spans 12 amino acids. The V gene lost 6 bases and the J gene lost 7 bases, with 12 bases spanning the gap. The CDR3 region is CASRQGLGTQYF. In nucleotides, the CDR3 is TGTGCCAGCAGGCAGGGTTTGGGGACCCAGTACTTC.

The chain employs TRBV19 and TRBJ1-3, with 7 bases lining up with TRBD1. Trimming at V came to 11 bases and at J to 0 bases, leaving 13 bases not matched to a gene. The CDR3 extends over 16 amino acids. CDR1 is LNHDA, CDR2 SQIVND, per germline (reference sequence). CDR3 loop: CAVRPGTASSGNTIYF. In DNA form, the CDR3 reads TGTGCCGTACGACCCGGGACAGCGAGCTCTGGAAACACCATATATTTT.

V is TRBV30 and J is TRBJ2-7; no clear D gene. The length of the CDR3 is 13 residues. Germline V lookup: CDR1 GTSNPN, CDR2 SVGIG (reference sequence). Trimming removed 0 bases from V and 2 bases from J, with 8 bases in between. The CDR3 DNA is TGTGCCTGGAGTGTACGACGGGCCTACGAGCAGTACTTC. Its protein is CAWSVRRAYEQYF.

The gene calls are TRBV30 and TRBJ1-1; TRBD1 aligns across 12 bases. J was trimmed by 8 bases and V by 3 bases; bases with no gene match: 7. The germline V gene encodes CDR1 GTSNPN and CDR2 SVGIG (reference sequence). The CDR3 extends over 14 amino acids. This chain's CDR3 is CAWRLRDRGLEAFF. CDR3 coding DNA: TGTGCCTGGAGACTCCGGGACAGGGGGCTCGAAGCTTTCTTT.

CDR3 protein: CASSLETLTGNEQFF. CDR3 in DNA: TGTGCCAGCAGCTTAGAGACCCTTACGGGGAATGAGCAGTTCTTC. This rearrangement joins TRBV7-2 to TRBJ2-1; a weak D match, TRBD2 (5 bases). The CDR3 extends over 15 amino acids. V was trimmed by 1 base and J by 7 bases, leaving 14 bases between them. Germline CDR1 is SGHTA and CDR2 is FQGNSA.

This chain connects TRBV4-1 to TRBJ1-4; a possible D gene is TRBD1 (6 bases). This CDR3 is built from 15 residues. CDR1 and CDR2 from the germline V gene are MGHRA and YSYEKL. V shed 4 bases and J shed 8 bases, with 17 bases lying between them. CDR3 protein: CASSRGQLNEEKLFF. The CDR3 DNA reads TGCGCCAGCAGCCGCGGACAGCTGAATGAAGAAAAACTGTTTTTT.

This clone was seen only a few times. The chain carries TRBV5-4 and TRBJ1-3; TRBD1 aligns across 9 bases. The J segment lost 5 bases and the V segment lost 4 bases, leaving 7 bases of the junction unmatched. The CDR3 extends over 15 amino acids. CDR1 and CDR2 from the germline V gene are SGHNT and YYREEE (reference sequence). CDR3 in DNA: TGTGCCAGCAGCCCCGGGGGACAGGGACGAAACACCATATATTTT. Translating it yields CASSPGGQGRNTIYF.

V is TRBV5-5 and J is TRBJ1-5; D remains ambiguous. The CDR3 spans 14 residues. V was trimmed by 1 base and J by 6 bases, leaving 11 bases between them. The V gene's germline CDR1 is SGHKS and CDR2 YYEKEE (reference sequence). The CDR3 DNA is TGTGCCAGCAGCTTGATGAGGGTGGGTCAGCCCCAGCATTTT. Amino acid sequence: CASSLMRVGQPQHF.

This sequence joins TRBV10-3 and TRBJ2-7; 16 bases match TRBD2. Germline V lookup: CDR1 ENHRY, CDR2 SYGVKD. V shed 5 bases and J 12 bases; nucleotides not matched to a gene: 10. The CDR3 sequence is 15 residues long. The CDR3 here is CAISPPGLAGGPGYF. As DNA, the CDR3 is TGTGCCATCAGTCCTCCGGGACTAGCGGGAGGGCCTGGGTACTTC.

The chain couples TRBV28 to TRBJ2-6, with D perhaps TRBD1 (6 bases). Germline CDR1 and CDR2: MDHEN and SYDVKM. The CDR3 is 16 residues long. Trimming pared 5 bases from V and 1 base from J, leaving 12 bases between. The CDR3 DNA sequence: TGTGCCAGCAGTATACAAGGGGGTTCTGGGGCCAACGTCCTGACTTTC. This translates into CASSIQGGSGANVLTF.

J is TRBJ1-5 and V is TRBV11-2; possibly TRBD1 for D (6 bases). Germline values: CDR1 SGHAT, CDR2 FQNNGV. This CDR3 has 18 residues. Trimming removed 5 bases from V and 5 bases from J, with 25 bases in between. CDR3 residues: CASSPEQGPLAIDQPQHF. The CDR3 nucleotides read TGTGCCAGCAGCCCGGAACAGGGTCCCCTGGCCATCGATCAGCCCCAGCATTTT.

V and J are TRBV7-6 and TRBJ2-1, with D hard to call. From germline, CDR1 is SGHVS and CDR2 FNYEAQ. Deletions cut 3 bases from V and 5 bases from J, with 8 bases between. There are 13 residues in the CDR3. The CDR3 reads CASSLVIDNEQFF. The DNA of the CDR3 is TGTGCCAGCAGCTTGGTCATAGACAATGAGCAGTTCTTC.

The chain uses TRBV4-3 and TRBJ2-7, with D tentatively TRBD1 (6 bases). Germline V gene data show CDR1 as LGHNA and CDR2 as YSLEER. The CDR3 is made up of 13 amino acids. V lost 4 bases and J 5 bases, leaving 12 bases between the germline ends. CDR3 sequence reads: CASSRDRIHEQYF. The CDR3 nucleotides are TGCGCCAGCAGCCGAGACAGGATCCACGAGCAGTACTTC.

This clone was observed a handful of times. This chain joins TRBV6-5 and TRBJ1-5; TRBD1 is a possible D gene (5 bases). V lost 6 bases and J 5 bases, leaving 8 bases between the germline ends. The length of the CDR3 is 12 residues. In germline, CDR1 is MNHEY, CDR2 SVGAGI. For the CDR3, the DNA is TGTGCCAGCAGGCAGGGTTATCAGCCCCAGCATTTT. Its protein product is CASRQGYQPQHF.

This sequence joins TRBV4-3 and TRBJ2-7; 7 bases map to TRBD2. The V and J ends lost 5 bases and 2 bases, in that order; junction bases with no gene match: 6. The V gene's germline CDR1 is LGHNA and CDR2 YSLEER. This CDR3 contains 14 residues. The CDR3 loop is CASSIGAGAYEQYF. As DNA, the CDR3 is TGCGCCAGCAGCATCGGGGCGGGGGCCTACGAGCAGTACTTC.

To note about this clone: At one end, the junction sequence differs from germline, possibly due to a read error. The V gene is TRBV7-9, the J gene TRBJ2-7; D might be TRBD2 (6 bases). The CDR3 sequence is 15 residues long. Germline V gives CDR1 SEHNR, CDR2 FQNEAQ (reference sequence). For the CDR3, the DNA is TGCGCCAGCAGCCAAGACGGCGGGGCCCCCCGCGAGCAGTACTTC. Its translation: CASSQDGGAPREQYF.

For this clone: The junction shows a germline mismatch at one end, possibly a read error. This chain connects TRBV7-9 to TRBJ2-1, with D possibly TRBD1 on 7 matching bases. The germline V gene encodes CDR1 SEHNR and CDR2 FQNEAQ (reference sequence). This CDR3 region has 16 residues. CDR3 loop: CSSSPSRGTDYNEQFF. DNA for the CDR3: TGTTCCAGCAGCCCCTCCCGCGGGACAGACTACAATGAGCAGTTCTTC.

CDR3 region: CASTEVSSSGNTIYF. CDR3 bases: TGTGCCAGCACCGAGGTGTCATCCTCTGGAAACACCATATATTTT. The rearrangement uses TRBV6-1 and TRBJ1-3; unclear D gene. The CDR3 is made up of 15 amino acids. With 7 bases removed from V and 0 bases from J, the gap between germline ends came to 13 bases. Per germline, CDR1 MNHNS and CDR2 SASEGT.

With respect to this clone: The junction does not match germline at one end; this may be a read error. The V and J genes are TRBV7-9 and TRBJ2-7, with 10 nucleotides matching TRBD1. CDR1 SEHNR and CDR2 FQNEAQ come from the germline V gene (reference sequence). This CDR3 is built from 14 residues. The CDR3 spells CSSSPGTGAYEQYF. DNA of the CDR3: TGTTCCAGCAGCCCCGGGACAGGGGCCTACGAGCAGTACTTC.

V and J are TRBV18 and TRBJ2-7, with D possibly being TRBD2 (5 bases). This CDR3 contains 23 residues. Germline loops: CDR1 KGHSH, CDR2 LQKENI. With 0 bases removed from V and 4 bases from J, the gap between germline ends came to 37 bases. DNA of the CDR3: TGTGCCAGCTCACCACCACTAGTCGCCCCAAAAAAGAAGTTCCCTACGACGCAGTACGAGCAGTACTTC. This codes for CASSPPLVAPKKKFPTTQYEQYF.

The chain is built from TRBV4-3 and TRBJ2-7, with a tentative D call TRBD2 (5 bases). V was pared by 6 bases and J by 6 bases, with 12 bases between. Germline assignment: CDR1 LGHNA and CDR2 YSLEER. CDR3 length equals 12 residues. The CDR3 region is CASSDGLGEQYF. The DNA for the CDR3 is TGCGCCAGCAGTGACGGACTGGGCGAGCAGTACTTC.

The rearrangement uses TRBV6-4 and TRBJ2-5; 9 nucleotides agree with TRBD1. Unmatched junction bases numbered 13, after V lost 7 bases and J lost 4 bases. The CDR3 consists of 16 residues. Germline V gene lookup returns CDR1 MRHNA and CDR2 SNTAGT. The CDR3 DNA reads as TGTGCCAGCATGGACTACAACAGGGGGCCCTTAGAGACCCAGTACTTC. Amino acid sequence: CASMDYNRGPLETQYF.

V is TRBV7-9 and J is TRBJ2-5, with a weak D call TRBD2 (6 bases). The CDR3 is 13 amino acids. The germline V gene has CDR1 SEHNR and CDR2 FQNEAQ (reference sequence). With 4 bases removed from V and 5 bases from J, the gap between germline ends came to 11 bases. Here the CDR3 DNA reads TGTGCCAGCAGCTGGGCGGGGAGGGAGACCCAGTACTTC. Its translation is CASSWAGRETQYF. The variable domain in full, with the rest retrieved from reference TRBV7-9 and TRBJ2-5, is DTGVSQNPRHKITKRGQNVTFRCDPISEHNRLYWYRQTLGQGPEFLTYFQNEAQLEKSRLLSDRFSAERPKGSFSTLEIQRTEQGDSAMYLCASSWAGRETQYFGPGTRLLVL.

The rearrangement links TRBV10-1 to TRBJ2-5; 7 bases fit TRBD2. Per germline, CDR1 WNHNN and CDR2 SYGVQD (reference sequence). The J segment lost 3 bases and the V segment lost 0 bases, leaving 4 bases of the junction unmatched. The CDR3 loop spans 15 amino acids. DNA of the CDR3: TGCGCCAGCAGTGAGTCGACGACTAGCAAAGAGACCCAGTACTTC. Translation: CASSESTTSKETQYF.